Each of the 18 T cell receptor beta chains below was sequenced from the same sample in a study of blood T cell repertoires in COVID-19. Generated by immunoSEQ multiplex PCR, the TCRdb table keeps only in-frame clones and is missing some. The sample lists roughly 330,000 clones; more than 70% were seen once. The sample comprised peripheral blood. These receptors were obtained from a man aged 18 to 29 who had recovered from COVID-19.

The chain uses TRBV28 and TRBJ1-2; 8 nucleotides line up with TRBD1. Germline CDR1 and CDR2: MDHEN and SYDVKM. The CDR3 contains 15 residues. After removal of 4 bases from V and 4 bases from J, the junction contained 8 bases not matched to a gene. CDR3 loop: CASSSNRGGIYGYTF. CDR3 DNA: TGTGCCAGCAGTTCCAACAGGGGGGGAATCTATGGCTACACCTTC.

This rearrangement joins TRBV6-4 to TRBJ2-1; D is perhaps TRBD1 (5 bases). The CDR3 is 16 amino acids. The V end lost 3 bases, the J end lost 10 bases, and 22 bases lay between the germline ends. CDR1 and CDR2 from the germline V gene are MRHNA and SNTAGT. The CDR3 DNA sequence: TGTGCCAGCAGTGAACAGGCCTATACCTTACACGACGAGCAGTTCTTC. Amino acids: CASSEQAYTLHDEQFF.

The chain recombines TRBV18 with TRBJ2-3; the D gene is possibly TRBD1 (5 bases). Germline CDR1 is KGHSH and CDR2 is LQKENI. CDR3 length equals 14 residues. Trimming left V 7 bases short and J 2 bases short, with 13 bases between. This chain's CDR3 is CASYQGQFTDTQYF. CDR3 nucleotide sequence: TGTGCCAGCTACCAAGGACAATTCACAGATACGCAGTATTTT.

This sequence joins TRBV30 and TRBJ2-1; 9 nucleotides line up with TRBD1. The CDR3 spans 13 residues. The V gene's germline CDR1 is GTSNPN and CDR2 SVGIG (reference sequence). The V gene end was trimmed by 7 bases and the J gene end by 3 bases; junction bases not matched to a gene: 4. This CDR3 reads CAYQGQGYNEQFF. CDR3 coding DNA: TGTGCCTACCAGGGACAGGGCTACAATGAGCAGTTCTTC.

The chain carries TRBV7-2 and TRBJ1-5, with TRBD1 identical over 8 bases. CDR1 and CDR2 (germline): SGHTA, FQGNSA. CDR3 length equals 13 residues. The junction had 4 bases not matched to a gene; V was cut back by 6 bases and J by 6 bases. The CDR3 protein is CASSRDRGQPQHF. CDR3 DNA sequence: TGTGCCAGCAGTCGTGACAGGGGTCAGCCCCAGCATTTT.

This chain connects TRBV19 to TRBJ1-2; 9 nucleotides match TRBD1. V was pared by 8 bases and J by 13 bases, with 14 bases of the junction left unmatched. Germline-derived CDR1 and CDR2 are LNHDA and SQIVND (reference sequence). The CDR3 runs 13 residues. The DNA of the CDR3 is TGTGCCAGTCGACCGGGACAGGGCGCGCAGATCACCTTC. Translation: CASRPGQGAQITF.

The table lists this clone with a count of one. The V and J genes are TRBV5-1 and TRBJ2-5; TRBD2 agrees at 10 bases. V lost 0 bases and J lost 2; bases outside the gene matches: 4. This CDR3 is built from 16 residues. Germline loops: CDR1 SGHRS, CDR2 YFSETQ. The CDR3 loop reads CASSLGSSGGQETQYF. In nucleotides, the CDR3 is TGCGCCAGCAGCTTGGGGTCTAGCGGGGGTCAAGAGACCCAGTACTTC.

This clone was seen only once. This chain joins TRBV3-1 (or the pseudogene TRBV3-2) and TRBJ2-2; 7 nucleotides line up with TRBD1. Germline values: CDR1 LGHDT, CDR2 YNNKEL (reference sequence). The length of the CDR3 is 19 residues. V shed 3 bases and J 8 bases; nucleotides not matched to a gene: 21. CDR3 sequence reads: CASSHASRTGKNSPGELFF. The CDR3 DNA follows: TGTGCCAGCAGCCACGCTTCTCGGACAGGCAAGAATTCACCTGGGGAGCTGTTTTTT.

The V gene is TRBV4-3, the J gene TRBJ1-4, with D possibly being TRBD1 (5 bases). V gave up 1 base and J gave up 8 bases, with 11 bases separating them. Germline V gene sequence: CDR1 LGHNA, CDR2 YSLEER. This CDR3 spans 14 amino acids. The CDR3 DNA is TGCGCCAGCAGCCAAGGGCAGGGAGGGGAAAAACTGTTTTTT. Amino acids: CASSQGQGGEKLFF.

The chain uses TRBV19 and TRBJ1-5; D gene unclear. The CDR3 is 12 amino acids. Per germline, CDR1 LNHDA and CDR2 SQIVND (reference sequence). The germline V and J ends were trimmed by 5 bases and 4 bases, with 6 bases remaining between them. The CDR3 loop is CASSVQNQPQHF. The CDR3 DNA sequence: TGTGCCAGTAGTGTGCAGAATCAGCCCCAGCATTTT. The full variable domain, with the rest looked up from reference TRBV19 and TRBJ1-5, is DGGITQSPKYLFRKEGQNVTLSCEQNLNHDAMYWYRQDPGQGLRLIYYSQIVNDFQKGDIAEGYSVSREKKESFPLTVTSAQKNPTAFYLCASSVQNQPQHFGDGTRLSIL.

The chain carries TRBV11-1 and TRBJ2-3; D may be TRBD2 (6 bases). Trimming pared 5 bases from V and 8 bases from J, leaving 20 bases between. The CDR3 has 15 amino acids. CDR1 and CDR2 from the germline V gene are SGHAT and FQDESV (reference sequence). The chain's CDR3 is CASSMTDGTPLTQYF. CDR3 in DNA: TGTGCCAGCAGCATGACCGACGGGACTCCCCTTACGCAGTATTTT.

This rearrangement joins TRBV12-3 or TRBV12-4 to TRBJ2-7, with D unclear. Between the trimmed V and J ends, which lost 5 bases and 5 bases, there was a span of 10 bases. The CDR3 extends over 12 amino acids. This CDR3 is CASSQVRHEQYF. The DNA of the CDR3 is TGTGCCAGCAGTCAGGTCAGGCACGAGCAGTACTTC.

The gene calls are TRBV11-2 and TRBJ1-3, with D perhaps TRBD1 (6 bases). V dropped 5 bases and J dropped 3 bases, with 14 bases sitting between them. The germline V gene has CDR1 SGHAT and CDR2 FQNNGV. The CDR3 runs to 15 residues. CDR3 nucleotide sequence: TGTGCCAGCAGCCCCTGGGGGGGGCGTGGAAACACCATATATTTT. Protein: CASSPWGGRGNTIYF.

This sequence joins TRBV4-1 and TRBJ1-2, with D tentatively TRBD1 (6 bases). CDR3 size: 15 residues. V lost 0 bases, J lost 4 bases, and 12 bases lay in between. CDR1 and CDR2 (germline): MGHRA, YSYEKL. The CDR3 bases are TGCGCCAGCAGCCAAGATGACAGGACCTTCTATGGCTACACCTTC. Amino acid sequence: CASSQDDRTFYGYTF.

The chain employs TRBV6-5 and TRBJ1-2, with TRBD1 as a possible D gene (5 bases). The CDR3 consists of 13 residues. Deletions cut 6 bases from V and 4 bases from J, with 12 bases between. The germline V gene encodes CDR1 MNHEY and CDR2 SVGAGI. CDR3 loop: CASRPGIRYGYTF. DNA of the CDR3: TGTGCCAGCAGGCCAGGGATCCGCTATGGCTACACCTTC.

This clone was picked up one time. The CDR3 loop reads CASSLSGDVYGYTF. CDR3 bases: TGTGCCAGCAGCTTATCGGGGGACGTGTATGGCTACACCTTC. This chain connects TRBV7-2 to TRBJ1-2; a possible D gene is TRBD1 (5 bases). Germline CDR1 SGHTA, CDR2 FQGNSA. V lost 2 bases and J lost 5, with 12 bases in between. CDR3 length equals 14 residues.

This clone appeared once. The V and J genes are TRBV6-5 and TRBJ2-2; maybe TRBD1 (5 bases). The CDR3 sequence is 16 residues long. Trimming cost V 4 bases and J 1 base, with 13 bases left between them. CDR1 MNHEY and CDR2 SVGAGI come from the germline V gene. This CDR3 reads CASSSNRFGNTGELFF. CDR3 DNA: TGTGCCAGCAGTTCGAACAGGTTTGGGAACACCGGGGAGCTGTTTTTT.

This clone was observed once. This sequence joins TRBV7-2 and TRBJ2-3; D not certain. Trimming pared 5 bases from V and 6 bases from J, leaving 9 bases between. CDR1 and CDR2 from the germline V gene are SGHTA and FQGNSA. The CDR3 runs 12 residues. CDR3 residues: CASSRPGDTQYF. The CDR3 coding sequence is TGTGCCAGCAGCCGGCCCGGGGATACGCAGTATTTT.